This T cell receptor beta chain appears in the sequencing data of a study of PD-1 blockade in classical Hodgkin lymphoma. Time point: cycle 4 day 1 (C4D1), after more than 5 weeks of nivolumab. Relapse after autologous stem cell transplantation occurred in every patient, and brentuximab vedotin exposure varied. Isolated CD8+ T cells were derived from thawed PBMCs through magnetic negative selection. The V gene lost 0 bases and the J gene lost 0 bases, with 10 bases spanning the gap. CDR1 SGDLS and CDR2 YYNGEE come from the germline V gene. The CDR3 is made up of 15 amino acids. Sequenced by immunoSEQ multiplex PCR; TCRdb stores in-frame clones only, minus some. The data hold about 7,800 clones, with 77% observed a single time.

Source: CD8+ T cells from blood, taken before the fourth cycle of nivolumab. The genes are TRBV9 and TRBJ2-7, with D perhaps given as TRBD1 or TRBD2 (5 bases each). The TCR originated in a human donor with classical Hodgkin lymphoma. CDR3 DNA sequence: TGTGCCAGCAGCGTAGAATGGGGGAGCTCCTACGAGCAGTACTTC. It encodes CASSVEWGSSYEQYF.